This record concerns one T cell receptor (beta chain) sequence. As yet, its antigen is unknown. These data belong to a study of T cell responses to AZD1222 COVID-19 vaccine. The study's findings and limits: Nearly half of spike-specific TCRs reportedly go after variant regions that carry no mutations.

CDR3 length: 14 amino acids. V shed 1 base and J shed 1 base, with 7 bases lying between them. Germline CDR1 reads SGHVS; CDR2 reads FQNEAQ. TCRdb's table, derived via immunoSEQ multiplex PCR, lists solely in-frame clones and lacks some. The table shows approximately 150,000 clones, with 85% to 95% occurring only once. The TCR was taken from an adult in good health. The rearrangement uses TRBV7-8 and TRBJ1-1, with a tentative D call TRBD1 (6 bases). This sample comprised peripheral blood, obtained on day 0 of AZD1222 vaccination. The CDR3 sequence: CASSLVQGNTEAFF. The CDR3 DNA reads as TGTGCCAGCAGCTTAGTACAGGGGAACACTGAAGCTTTCTTT. Combining the CDR3 with reference TRBV7-8 and TRBJ1-1 gives the whole variable domain GAGVSQSPRYKVAKRGQDVALRCDPISGHVSLFWYQQALGQGPEFLTYFQNEAQLDKSGLPSDRFFAERPEGSVSTLKIQRTQQEDSAVYLCASSLVQGNTEAFFGQGTRLTVV.